What follows are 21 T cell receptor beta chains derived from one specimen sequenced in a study of blood T cells in healthy people across ages. PCR was performed a second time for about 6 to 12 cycles using a sample-barcoded 5' primer and a J-beta primer mix. TCRdb itself ran the 5' RACE reads through MiXCR, one entry per CDR3 protein. The sample contains about 800,000 distinct CDR3 sequences, more than 20% of which appear only once. The same specimen was also included in a second study, on T cells of mothers and their children.

The sequenced sample was blood. Every receptor here comes from a boy under 18 in good health.

Comment on this clonotype: The junction differs from germline at one of its ends, possibly a read error. This chain links TRBV6-5 with TRBJ1-5; D unresolved. Germline-derived CDR1 and CDR2 are MNHEY and SVGAGI. The length of the CDR3 is 15 residues. The CDR3 DNA is TGTACCAGCAGTTACTCGTGGGGTGGCAATCAGCCCCAGCATTTT. It translates to CTSSYSWGGNQPQHF.

V and J are TRBV7-9 and TRBJ1-2; D unclear. Trimming took off 4 bases at V and 3 bases at J, with 9 bases between the two ends. Germline CDR1 is SEHNR and CDR2 is FQNEAQ (reference sequence). The CDR3 is made up of 13 amino acids. The CDR3 DNA is TGTGCCAGCAGCTGGGAGGGCGACTATGGCTACACCTTC. It yields the protein CASSWEGDYGYTF. The full variable domain, its missing parts supplied by reference TRBV7-9 and TRBJ1-2, is DTGVSQNPRHKITKRGQNVTFRCDPISEHNRLYWYRQTLGQGPEFLTYFQNEAQLEKSRLLSDRFSAERPKGSFSTLEIQRTEQGDSAMYLCASSWEGDYGYTFGSGTRLTVV.

Only a few counts were recorded for this clonotype. This rearrangement joins TRBV7-2 to TRBJ2-7; 12 bases are shared with TRBD2. With V trimmed by 4 bases and J by 0 bases, 1 base remained unmatched. The V gene's germline CDR1 is SGHTA and CDR2 FQGNSA. The CDR3 is made up of 15 amino acids. The chain's CDR3 is CASSSTSGSSYEQYF. DNA of the CDR3: TGTGCCAGCAGCTCGACTAGCGGGAGCTCCTACGAGCAGTACTTC.

Comment on this clonotype: At one of its ends the junction is not consistent with the germline gene, which may arise from a read error. J is TRBJ2-1 and V is TRBV3-1; 12 nucleotides match TRBD2. Germline V lookup: CDR1 LGHDT, CDR2 YNNKEL (reference sequence). This CDR3 is built from 20 residues. CDR3 nucleotide sequence: TGTGTCAGCAGCCACCGGACTAGCGGGGTCCGTTTATTGTCCTACAATGAGCAGTTCTTC. Amino acid sequence: CVSSHRTSGVRLLSYNEQFF.

This clonotype turned up a few times. The V gene is TRBV27, the J gene TRBJ2-3; the D call may be TRBD1 or TRBD2 (6 bases each). Trimming cost V 4 bases and J 4 bases, with 18 bases left between them. This CDR3 has 16 residues. Per the germline V gene, CDR1 is MNHEY and CDR2 is SMNVEV (reference sequence). Here the CDR3 DNA reads TGTGCCAGCAGTTCCCAACAGGGAGGAAGCCCAGATACGCAGTATTTT. It is translated as CASSSQQGGSPDTQYF.

The table lists this clonotype with a few counts. The CDR3 protein is CASNRADSNQPQHF. The CDR3, as DNA: TGTGCCAGCAACAGGGCCGATAGCAATCAGCCCCAGCATTTT. V is TRBV27 and J is TRBJ1-5; possibly TRBD1 for D (6 bases). The CDR3 sequence is 14 residues long. Germline assignment: CDR1 MNHEY and CDR2 SMNVEV (reference sequence). Trimming removed 7 bases from V and 0 bases from J, with 10 bases in between.

This clonotype was seen a few times. Germline is not matched at one junction end, which may reflect a read error. V is TRBV2 and J is TRBJ2-7; weak D call: TRBD2 (6 bases). Per germline, CDR1 SNHLY and CDR2 FYNNEI. This CDR3 is built from 15 residues. Here the CDR3 DNA reads TGCGCCAGCGCACCACCGGGACTTGGGATCTACGAGCAGTACTTC. Translation gives CASAPPGLGIYEQYF. The full variable domain, in which reference TRBV2 and TRBJ2-7 provide the parts outside the CDR3, is EPEVTQTPSHQVTQMGQEVILRCVPISNHLYFYWYRQILGQKVEFLVSFYNNEISEKSEIFDDQFSVERPDGSNFTLKIRSTKLEDSAMYFCASAPPGLGIYEQYFGPGTRLTVT.

The chain links TRBV7-2 to TRBJ2-1; D gene ambiguous. In germline, CDR1 is SGHTA, CDR2 FQGNSA. This CDR3 has 17 amino acids. Trimming took 5 bases from V and 0 from J, leaving 17 bases between them. Here the CDR3 reads CASSGDLETHSYNEQFF. The CDR3, as DNA: TGTGCCAGCAGCGGCGACCTGGAGACCCACTCCTACAATGAGCAGTTCTTC.

This chain links TRBV7-2 with TRBJ2-7; D is ambiguous. This CDR3 contains 13 residues. V was cut by 5 bases and J by 3 bases, with 11 bases left in between. The germline V gene encodes CDR1 SGHTA and CDR2 FQGNSA. DNA for the CDR3: TGTGCCAGCAGCCAAAGGATTGGCTACGAGCAGTACTTC. Amino acid sequence: CASSQRIGYEQYF.

This clonotype was detected only a few times. The V gene is TRBV28, the J gene TRBJ1-2; D is ambiguous. Germline V CDR1 and CDR2: MDHEN, SYDVKM. V lost 4 bases, J lost 2 bases, and 11 bases lay in between. This CDR3 has 14 amino acids. CDR3 in amino acids: CASSSYGPNYGYTF. CDR3 bases: TGTGCCAGCAGTTCATACGGACCGAACTATGGCTACACCTTC.

This clonotype was detected only a few times. The rearrangement joins TRBV6-1 to TRBJ2-3; no firm D call. The CDR3 is 14 amino acids. V lost 9 bases to trimming and J lost 3 bases, with 16 bases between them. In germline, CDR1 is MNHNS, CDR2 SASEGT. The CDR3 reads CASKTGAITDTQYF. Here the CDR3 DNA reads TGTGCCAGTAAAACGGGCGCTATAACAGATACGCAGTATTTT.

This clonotype was picked up many times. Here the CDR3 reads CASSPGTVNTGELFF. The CDR3 region has the DNA TGTGCCAGCAGCCCCGGGACAGTTAACACCGGGGAGCTGTTTTTT. V and J are TRBV11-2 and TRBJ2-2; 7 bases map to TRBD1. This CDR3 has 15 residues. V was clipped by 5 bases and J by 2 bases; unmatched bases: 5. The germline V gene encodes CDR1 SGHAT and CDR2 FQNNGV.

This clonotype was observed a few times. The CDR3 DNA reads TGTGCCAGCAGCCAAGATTTGGACAGGGATGAAAAACTGTTTTTT. It is translated as CASSQDLDRDEKLFF. This rearrangement joins TRBV3-1 to TRBJ1-4, with 8 nucleotides matching TRBD1. The CDR3 contains 15 residues. V lost 0 bases, J lost 6 bases, and 3 bases stayed unmatched. CDR1 LGHDT and CDR2 YNNKEL come from the germline V gene (reference sequence).

The chain carries TRBV29-1 and TRBJ2-2; no clear D. The CDR3 has 15 residues. V was trimmed by 1 base and J by 1 base, leaving 10 bases between them. Germline values: CDR1 SQVTM, CDR2 ANQGSEA. The CDR3 nucleotides are TGCAGCGTTGAAGTTACCCAGCGGAACACCGGGGAGCTGTTTTTT. As protein: CSVEVTQRNTGELFF.

V and J are TRBV20-1 and TRBJ2-5; D tentatively reads TRBD1 or TRBD2 (5 bases each). The V end was cut by 5 bases, the J end by 2 bases, with 15 bases between. The CDR3 extends over 14 amino acids. Per the germline V gene, CDR1 is DFQATT and CDR2 is SNEGSKA (reference sequence). Written as DNA, the CDR3 is TGCAGTGCTCCCCCGGGACGATCTCAAGAGACCCAGTACTTC. Amino acids: CSAPPGRSQETQYF.

The sample holds a few counts of this clonotype. J is TRBJ1-1 and V is TRBV12-3 or TRBV12-4; D is unresolved. Trimming took 11 bases from V and 6 from J, leaving 13 bases between them. There are 11 residues in the CDR3. Written as DNA, the CDR3 is TGTGCCGCCAAGTTCGGGCCTGAAGCTTTCTTT. This codes for CAAKFGPEAFF.

This clonotype was counted between two and nine times. The gene calls are TRBV29-1 and TRBJ1-3; D uncertain. V was clipped by 6 bases and J by 0 bases, with 18 bases between them. The germline CDR1 and CDR2 sequences are SQVTM and ANQGSEA. There are 16 residues in the CDR3. The CDR3, as DNA: TGCAGCGTGTGGGGTCGAGCGGACCTCTCTGGAAACACCATATATTTT. It is translated as CSVWGRADLSGNTIYF.

The chain uses TRBV28 and TRBJ2-7; D remains ambiguous. The germline gives CDR1 MDHEN, CDR2 SYDVKM. This CDR3 spans 14 amino acids. V dropped 1 base and J dropped 1 base, with 8 bases sitting between them. For the CDR3, the DNA is TGTGCCAGCAGTTTATACCCTGAGTCCTACGAGCAGTACTTC. Translating it yields CASSLYPESYEQYF.

This clonotype has a handful of counts. The V gene is TRBV5-1, the J gene TRBJ2-2; TRBD2 is a possible D gene (5 bases). Trimming removed 3 bases from V and 4 bases from J, with 13 bases in between. From germline, CDR1 is SGHRS and CDR2 YFSETQ. This CDR3 has 15 amino acids. The CDR3 DNA follows: TGCGCCAGCAGCTCGGACTTCCCGTCCACCGGGGAGCTGTTTTTT. Translation gives CASSSDFPSTGELFF.

This clonotype has more than one count but fewer than ten. The chain has TRBV29-1 and TRBJ2-1; 10 bases line up with TRBD2. The CDR3 is made up of 18 amino acids. CDR1 and CDR2 from the germline V gene are SQVTM and ANQGSEA. V was clipped by 1 base and J by 0 bases; unmatched bases: 9. CDR3 in DNA: TGCAGCGTTGAAGTGGATAGCGGGAGGTATAGCTCCTACAATGAGCAGTTCTTC. The encoded protein is CSVEVDSGRYSSYNEQFF.

The chain joins TRBV6-2 or TRBV6-3 to TRBJ1-2; TRBD1 is a possible D gene (5 bases). This CDR3 region has 16 residues. The germline V gene has CDR1 MNHEY and CDR2 SVGEGT. Trimming removed 4 bases at V and 3 bases at J, with 18 bases between. CDR3 nucleotide sequence: TGTGCCAGCAGTTCGGCCAGGGTTTGGATGGACTATGGCTACACCTTC. It is translated as CASSSARVWMDYGYTF.